This TCR beta chain was recorded in a study of CD8+ T cells in alopecia areata. Study context: Tofacitinib ran for 6 to 18 months before 6 months off drug. Findings and limits, study-wide: Elevated clonality characterized lesional scalp relative to normal scalp, particularly in alopecia totalis/universalis. For patients receiving tofacitinib, scalp clonality and expanded CD8+ clones among the top 100 significantly decreased.

RNA extraction was followed by reverse transcription into cDNA, which acted as the sequencing template. Clones were read by immunoSEQ multiplex PCR, and TCRdb kept only the in-frame ones, dropping some. The sample has 190,000 or so clones, around three fifths seen once; the top ten hold over 10%. With regard to this clone: Its target is not known.

The treatment denotes: oral pan-JAK inhibitor, 5-10 mg twice daily. Alopecia areata patients gave lesional scalp punch biopsies and peripheral blood samples. V lost 0 bases to trimming and J lost 5 bases, with 11 bases between them. The CDR3 length is 14 residues. The V gene's germline CDR1 is MNHEY and CDR2 SVGAGI. The source of this sequence is a human donor with alopecia areata. The chain joins TRBV6-5 to TRBJ2-7, with D possibly matching TRBD1 (6 bases). Sample: CD8+ T cells sorted from blood, taken at week 24, from a patient treated with tofacitinib. The CDR3 DNA reads TGTGCCAGCAGTTACTCGAACAGGGTCGACGAGCAGTACTTC. This translates into CASSYSNRVDEQYF.